Presented here are 19 T cell receptor beta chains from one specimen sequenced in a study of CD8 T cells in Susac syndrome. The RNA input was about 0.5 to 1 ug, and it was reverse transcribed with random hexamers. TCRdb re-derived calls from the immunoSEQ multiplex PCR reads in MiXCR, one entry per CDR3 protein. The data hold about 200,000 distinct CDR3 sequences, with over 75% observed a single time. Sequenced sample: CD4+ T cells from PBMCs. These receptor sequences come from a human donor with Susac syndrome.

On this clonotype: At one boundary the junction diverges from the germline segment, which might be a read error. The rearrangement joins TRBV20-1 to TRBJ1-3; a weak D match, TRBD1 (6 bases). This CDR3 spans 15 amino acids. The V gene's germline CDR1 is DFQATT and CDR2 SNEGSKA (reference sequence). CDR3 sequence (DNA): TGCAGCGCTAGGGGGGGGGCCGCCTCTGGAAACACCATATATTTT. It is translated as CSARGGAASGNTIYF.

This chain uses TRBV6-5 with TRBJ2-7; D is possibly TRBD2 (6 bases). The V gene lost 8 bases and the J gene lost 4 bases, with 9 bases spanning the gap. CDR3 length: 11 amino acids. CDR1 and CDR2 (germline): MNHEY, SVGAGI. The CDR3, as DNA: TGTGCCAGCGGACGGGAGTACGAGCAGTACTTC. Translating it yields CASGREYEQYF.

The chain is built from TRBV20-1 and TRBJ1-2, with 8 bases that match TRBD1. The CDR3 consists of 14 residues. The germline gives CDR1 DFQATT, CDR2 SNEGSKA (reference sequence). J was trimmed by 7 bases and V by 4 bases; bases with no gene match: 11. The CDR3 DNA reads TGCAGTGCTATACCAGGGGGCATTACAACTGGCTACACCTTC. Amino acids: CSAIPGGITTGYTF.

The chain uses TRBV12-5 and TRBJ1-1; 8 bases match TRBD1. Losses at the gene ends were 1 base for V and 5 bases for J; bases not matched to a gene: 18. The CDR3 length is 19 residues. CDR1 is LGHNT and CDR2 is FRNRAP in the germline V gene. The CDR3 DNA is TGTGCTAGTGGTTTGGCCACCGGGACAGGCTCAACGGCGGGAACTGAAGCTTTCTTT. Its protein product is CASGLATGTGSTAGTEAFF.

The rearrangement joins TRBV20-1 to TRBJ2-2, with 10 bases identical to TRBD1. The CDR3 is 16 residues long. CDR1 and CDR2 (germline): DFQATT, SNEGSKA (reference sequence). V shed 1 base, J shed 6 bases, and the junction held 8 bases outside the gene matches. The CDR3, as DNA: TGCAGTGCTAGAGGGGGGACAGGGGTCGTTGCCGGGGAGCTGTTTTTT. Amino acid sequence: CSARGGTGVVAGELFF.

The V and J genes are TRBV19 and TRBJ2-3; 8 positions agree with TRBD2. V shed 4 bases, J shed 3 bases, and the junction held 6 bases outside the gene matches. CDR3 length equals 15 residues. Germline V CDR1 and CDR2: LNHDA, SQIVND (reference sequence). The chain's CDR3 is CASSRAGGITDTQYF. CDR3 in DNA: TGTGCCAGTAGTAGGGCGGGAGGTATAACAGATACGCAGTATTTT.

The chain joins TRBV3-1 to TRBJ1-1; D is possibly TRBD1 (6 bases). The CDR3 consists of 14 residues. The germline V gene has CDR1 LGHDT and CDR2 YNNKEL (reference sequence). V lost 1 base and J lost 3, with 9 bases in between. The CDR3, as DNA: TGTGCCAGCAGCCAAGCAGGGGAGGACACTGAAGCTTTCTTT. Translated: CASSQAGEDTEAFF.

In this sample, this clonotype turned up once. This chain connects TRBV29-1 to TRBJ1-1, with unresolved D. The germline CDR1 and CDR2 sequences are SQVTM and ANQGSEA. The CDR3 consists of 13 residues. V shed 4 bases and J shed 1 base, with 10 bases lying between them. The CDR3 reads CSVGFRANTEAFF. The CDR3 DNA sequence: TGCAGCGTTGGATTCCGGGCGAACACTGAAGCTTTCTTT.

The chain recombines TRBV4-1 with TRBJ1-2; D remains unclear. V dropped 0 bases and J dropped 0 bases, with 17 bases sitting between them. Germline CDR1 MGHRA, CDR2 YSYEKL. The CDR3 is made up of 18 amino acids. CDR3 DNA sequence: TGCGCCAGCAGCCAAGAATCGAGCAGGCGGTCTACTAACTATGGCTACACCTTC. It translates to CASSQESSRRSTNYGYTF.

The chain uses TRBV20-1 and TRBJ1-2; D ambiguous. CDR1 and CDR2 from the germline V gene are DFQATT and SNEGSKA (reference sequence). V gave up 1 base and J gave up 8 bases, with 14 bases separating them. The CDR3 sequence is 13 residues long. This CDR3 reads CSARGRLDGGYTF. CDR3 sequence (DNA): TGCAGTGCTAGAGGACGACTAGATGGGGGCTACACCTTC.

This clonotype appeared once. V gene TRBV14 combines with J gene TRBJ2-1, with unresolved D. CDR1 is SGHDN and CDR2 is FVKESK in the germline V gene. V shed 4 bases and J shed 3 bases, with 7 bases lying between them. The CDR3 contains 13 residues. DNA for the CDR3: TGTGCCAGCAGCCGGAACCACTACAATGAGCAGTTCTTC. It is translated as CASSRNHYNEQFF.

The V gene is TRBV5-4, the J gene TRBJ2-3; 9 bases match TRBD1. CDR1 is SGHNT and CDR2 is YYREEE in the germline V gene (reference sequence). The CDR3 contains 19 residues. V trimming: 4 bases; J trimming: 6 bases; junction bases outside the gene matches: 21. The CDR3 DNA reads TGTGCCAGCAGCCCACCGGGACAGGGAGCTTGGCTCTCCACCGATACGCAGTATTTT. Its translation is CASSPPGQGAWLSTDTQYF.

This rearrangement joins TRBV5-1 to TRBJ2-7; 10 bases align to TRBD1. Germline-derived CDR1 and CDR2 are SGHRS and YFSETQ. The CDR3 covers 16 residues. Trimming at V came to 4 bases and at J to 2 bases, leaving 9 bases not matched to a gene. This chain's CDR3 is CASSQTPDRGTYEQYF. The CDR3 DNA follows: TGCGCCAGCAGCCAAACCCCGGACAGGGGGACCTACGAGCAGTACTTC.

The chain carries TRBV30 and TRBJ1-6, with D unresolved. CDR1 is GTSNPN, CDR2 SVGIG, per germline (reference sequence). The CDR3 extends over 15 amino acids. V dropped 0 bases and J dropped 8 bases, with 14 bases sitting between them. CDR3 region: CAWSVNPVLDSPLHF. The CDR3 nucleotides read TGTGCCTGGAGTGTAAATCCGGTTTTAGATTCACCCCTCCACTTT.

The genes are TRBV20-1 and TRBJ1-2; 10 bases line up with TRBD1. From germline, CDR1 is DFQATT and CDR2 SNEGSKA (reference sequence). There are 13 residues in the CDR3. Trimming took 4 bases from V and 3 from J; bases not matched to a gene: 2. The CDR3, as DNA: TGCAGTGCTACAGGACAGGGGGACTATGGCTACACCTTC. Amino acid sequence: CSATGQGDYGYTF.

The chain carries TRBV6-4 and TRBJ1-6, with D hard to call. The germline CDR1 and CDR2 sequences are MRHNA and SNTAGT. V shed 1 base and J shed 7 bases, with 5 bases lying between them. CDR3 length equals 13 residues. CDR3 in DNA: TGTGCCAGCAGTGACTTGTGGAATTCACCCCTCCACTTT. This sequence encodes CASSDLWNSPLHF.

The V call is TRBV29-1, the J call TRBJ1-3; 7 bases are a match to TRBD1. Germline V CDR1 and CDR2: SQVTM, ANQGSEA. This CDR3 is 14 amino acids long. V was clipped by 8 bases and J by 3 bases; unmatched bases: 10. The CDR3 loop reads CSFREQGYGNTIYF. CDR3 nucleotides: TGCAGCTTCAGAGAACAGGGGTATGGAAACACCATATATTTT.

CDR3 coding DNA: TGTGCCAGCTCCCACAGGGCCTACAATGAGCAGTTCTTC. Protein product: CASSHRAYNEQFF. This chain joins TRBV2 and TRBJ2-1; TRBD1 is a possible D gene (6 bases). CDR1 is SNHLY and CDR2 is FYNNEI in the germline V gene. This CDR3 has 13 amino acids. The germline V and J ends were trimmed by 8 bases and 2 bases, with 10 bases remaining between them. Filled out from reference TRBV2 and TRBJ2-1, the complete variable domain reads EPEVTQTPSHQVTQMGQEVILRCVPISNHLYFYWYRQILGQKVEFLVSFYNNEISEKSEIFDDQFSVERPDGSNFTLKIRSTKLEDSAMYFCASSHRAYNEQFFGPGTRLTVL.

V usage is TRBV20-1 and J usage is TRBJ1-1; D is possibly TRBD1 (5 bases). Germline CDR1 is DFQATT and CDR2 is SNEGSKA (reference sequence). The germline V and J ends were trimmed by 1 base and 1 base, with 10 bases remaining between them. This CDR3 has 14 residues. CDR3 region: CSARGAGSNTEAFF. CDR3 nucleotide sequence: TGCAGTGCTAGAGGGGCAGGGTCGAACACTGAAGCTTTCTTT.